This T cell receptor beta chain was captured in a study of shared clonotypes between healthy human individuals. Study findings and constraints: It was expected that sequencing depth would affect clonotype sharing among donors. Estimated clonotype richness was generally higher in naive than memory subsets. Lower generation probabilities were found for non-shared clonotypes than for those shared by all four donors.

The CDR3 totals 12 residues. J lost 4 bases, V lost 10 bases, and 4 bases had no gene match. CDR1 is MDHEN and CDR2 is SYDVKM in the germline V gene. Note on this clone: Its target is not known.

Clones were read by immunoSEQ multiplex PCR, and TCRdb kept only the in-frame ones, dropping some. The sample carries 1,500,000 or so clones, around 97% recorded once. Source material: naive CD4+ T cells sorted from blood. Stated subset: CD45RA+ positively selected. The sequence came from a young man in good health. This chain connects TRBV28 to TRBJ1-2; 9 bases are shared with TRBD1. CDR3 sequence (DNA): TGTGCCATTACAGGGGGCGGCTATGGCTACACCTTC. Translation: CAITGGGYGYTF.